These T cell receptor beta chains were read from a single sample in a study of PD-1 blockade in classical Hodgkin lymphoma. The protocol was immunoSEQ multiplex PCR, while the TCRdb copy is restricted to in-frame clones and leaves out a portion. The table lists about 30,000 clones, about 88% of them singletons. The sample was CD4+ T cells from blood, taken before the fourth cycle of nivolumab. These TCRs come from a human donor with classical Hodgkin lymphoma. The CDR3 runs from the conserved cysteine through the conserved F or W. Fields, in order: D gene, clone size, V gene, J gene, CDR3 DNA, CDR3 protein. The D gene is left open where the match is weak. For some rows the clone size is stated as once, few or many, or as a class when expanded; others skip it.

D: .; size: .; V: TRBV21-1; J: TRBJ2-3; DNA: TGTGCCAGCCGTTGGACTAGCGGGAGAACAGATACGCAGTATTTT; CDR3: CASRWTSGRTDTQYF
D: TRBD2; size: .; V: TRBV27; J: TRBJ2-1; DNA: TGTGCCAGCAAAAAAGGCCTAGCGGGAGTGGCGTCCTACAATGAGCAGTTCTTC; CDR3: CASKKGLAGVASYNEQFF
D: .; size: .; V: TRBV6-1; J: TRBJ1-6; DNA: TGTGCCAGCAGTGAAGGGTATGGCATCGCCGTCTCACCCCTCCACTTT; CDR3: CASSEGYGIAVSPLHF
D: TRBD1; size: few; V: TRBV10-1; J: TRBJ1-5; DNA: TGCGCCAGCCACTATGACCGGACAGGGGATAATAGCAATCAGCCCCAGCATTTT; CDR3: CASHYDRTGDNSNQPQHF
D: TRBD1; size: .; V: TRBV6-1; J: TRBJ2-7; DNA: TGTGCCAGCAGTAAAGAGGGACAGGGGCTCTACGAGCAGTACTTC; CDR3: CASSKEGQGLYEQYF
D: .; size: .; V: TRBV15; J: TRBJ2-7; DNA: TGTGCCACCAGCAGCCGTTCCGGGGGCTACGAGCAGTACTTC; CDR3: CATSSRSGGYEQYF
D: TRBD1; size: .; V: TRBV6-5; J: TRBJ1-1; DNA: TGTGCCAGCACCCAGGGGGCAGCGGCTTTCTTT; CDR3: CASTQGAAAFF
D: TRBD1; size: few; V: TRBV7-9; J: TRBJ2-7; DNA: TGTGCCAGCAGCCAGGGACAGTCGACCTACGAGCAGTACTTC; CDR3: CASSQGQSTYEQYF
D: TRBD1; size: few; V: TRBV2; J: TRBJ1-1; DNA: TGTGCCAGCAGTGAAGCAAGACAGGGAGGGAGAACTGAAGCTTTCTTT; CDR3: CASSEARQGGRTEAFF
D: .; size: .; V: TRBV7-8; J: TRBJ1-1; DNA: TGTGCCAGCAGCTTAATGCGGAAGAACACTGAAGCTTTCTTT; CDR3: CASSLMRKNTEAFF
D: TRBD2; size: .; V: TRBV4-1; J: TRBJ2-1; DNA: TGCGCCAGCAGCCAATTGGGGTTAGCGGGAGGCCGGGCGGAATACAATGAGCAGTTCTTC; CDR3: CASSQLGLAGGRAEYNEQFF
D: .; size: once; V: TRBV11-2; J: TRBJ2-7; DNA: TGTGCCAGCAGCTTAGGTAGTGTCAGGGGCCACGAGCAGTACTTC; CDR3: CASSLGSVRGHEQYF
D: .; size: .; V: TRBV28; J: TRBJ2-5; DNA: TGTGCCAGTAAAGCCGGGCGGGACTTTGGAGAGACCCAGTACTTC; CDR3: CASKAGRDFGETQYF
D: TRBD1; size: once; V: TRBV2; J: TRBJ2-6; DNA: TGTGCCAGCAGTGGTGGACAGGGAGAGTCTGGGGCCAACGTCCTGACTTTC; CDR3: CASSGGQGESGANVLTF
D: .; size: once; V: TRBV18; J: TRBJ2-7; DNA: TGTGCCAGCTCACCGGGGCAGGTAACCTCCTACGAGCAGTACTTC; CDR3: CASSPGQVTSYEQYF
D: .; size: .; V: TRBV5-1; J: TRBJ2-7; DNA: TGCGCCAGCAGCTTGGCGCCGGGGTCCTACGAGCAGTACTTC; CDR3: CASSLAPGSYEQYF
D: TRBD2; size: .; V: TRBV27; J: TRBJ2-7; DNA: TGTGCCAGCAGTTCCGGGACTAGCGGGGGACCCTACGAGCAGTACTTC; CDR3: CASSSGTSGGPYEQYF
D: .; size: .; V: TRBV7-9; J: TRBJ1-6; DNA: TGTGCCAGCAGCTTAGCGCTGTTTGGTTCACCCCTCCACTTT; CDR3: CASSLALFGSPLHF